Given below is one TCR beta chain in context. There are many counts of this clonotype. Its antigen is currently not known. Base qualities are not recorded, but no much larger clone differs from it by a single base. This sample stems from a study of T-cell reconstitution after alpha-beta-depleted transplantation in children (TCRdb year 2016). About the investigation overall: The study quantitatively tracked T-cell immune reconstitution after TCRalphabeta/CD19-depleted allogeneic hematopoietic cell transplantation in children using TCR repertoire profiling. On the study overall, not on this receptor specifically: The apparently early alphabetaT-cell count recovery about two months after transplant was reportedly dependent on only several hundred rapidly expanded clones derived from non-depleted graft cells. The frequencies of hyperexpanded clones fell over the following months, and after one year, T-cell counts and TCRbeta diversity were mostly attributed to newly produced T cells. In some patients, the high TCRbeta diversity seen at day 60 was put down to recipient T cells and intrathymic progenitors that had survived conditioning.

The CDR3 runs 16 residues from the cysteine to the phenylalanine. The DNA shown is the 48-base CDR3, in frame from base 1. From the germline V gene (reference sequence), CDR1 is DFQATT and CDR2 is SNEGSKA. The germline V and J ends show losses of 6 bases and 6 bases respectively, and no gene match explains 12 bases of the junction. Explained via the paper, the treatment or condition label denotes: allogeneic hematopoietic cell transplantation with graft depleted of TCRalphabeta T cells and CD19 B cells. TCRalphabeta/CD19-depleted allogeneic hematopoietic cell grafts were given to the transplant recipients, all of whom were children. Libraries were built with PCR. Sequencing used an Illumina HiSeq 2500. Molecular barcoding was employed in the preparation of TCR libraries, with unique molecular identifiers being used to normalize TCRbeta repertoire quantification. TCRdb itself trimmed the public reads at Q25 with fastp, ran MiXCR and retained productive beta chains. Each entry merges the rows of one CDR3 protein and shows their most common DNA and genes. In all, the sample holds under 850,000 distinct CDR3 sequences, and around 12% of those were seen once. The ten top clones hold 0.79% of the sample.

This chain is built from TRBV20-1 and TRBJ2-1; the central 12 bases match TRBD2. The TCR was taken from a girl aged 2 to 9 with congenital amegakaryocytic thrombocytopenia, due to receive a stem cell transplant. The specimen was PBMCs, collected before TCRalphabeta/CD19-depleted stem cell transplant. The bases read TGCAGTGCCCGGGCCCTGACTAGCGGGAGTGGCAATGAGCAGTTCTTC. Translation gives CSARALTSGSGNEQFF.